This T cell receptor beta chain was identified during a study of identical twins. Concerning this clonotype itself: Its antigen is unknown.

Healthy Caucasian donors formed the entire cohort. Study results and caveats: Invariant MAIT and iNKT cells may have partly biased zero-insertion analyses.

Trimming at V came to 5 bases and at J to 6 bases, leaving 14 bases not matched to a gene. This CDR3 contains 17 residues. Germline CDR1 and CDR2: MNHEY and SMNVEV (reference sequence). Template switching (which added a universal primer site) was used, and cDNA carried unique molecular identifiers. In TCRdb, the 5' RACE reads were re-called with MiXCR into one record per CDR3 protein. Of approximately 350,000 distinct CDR3 sequences listed, roughly an eighth were seen once; the top ten hold approximately 7.6%. The sample was also reused in another study, on yellow fever vaccine responses in identical twins.

The sequencing sample was made of CD8+ T cells sorted from blood. The receptor was isolated from a woman aged 18-29 years in good health. The chain couples TRBV27 to TRBJ2-4; 9 bases agree with TRBD1. The CDR3 region is CASSTTGGPFFVNIQYF. The CDR3 DNA follows: TGTGCCAGCAGTACCACAGGGGGCCCGTTCTTTGTAAACATTCAGTACTTC.